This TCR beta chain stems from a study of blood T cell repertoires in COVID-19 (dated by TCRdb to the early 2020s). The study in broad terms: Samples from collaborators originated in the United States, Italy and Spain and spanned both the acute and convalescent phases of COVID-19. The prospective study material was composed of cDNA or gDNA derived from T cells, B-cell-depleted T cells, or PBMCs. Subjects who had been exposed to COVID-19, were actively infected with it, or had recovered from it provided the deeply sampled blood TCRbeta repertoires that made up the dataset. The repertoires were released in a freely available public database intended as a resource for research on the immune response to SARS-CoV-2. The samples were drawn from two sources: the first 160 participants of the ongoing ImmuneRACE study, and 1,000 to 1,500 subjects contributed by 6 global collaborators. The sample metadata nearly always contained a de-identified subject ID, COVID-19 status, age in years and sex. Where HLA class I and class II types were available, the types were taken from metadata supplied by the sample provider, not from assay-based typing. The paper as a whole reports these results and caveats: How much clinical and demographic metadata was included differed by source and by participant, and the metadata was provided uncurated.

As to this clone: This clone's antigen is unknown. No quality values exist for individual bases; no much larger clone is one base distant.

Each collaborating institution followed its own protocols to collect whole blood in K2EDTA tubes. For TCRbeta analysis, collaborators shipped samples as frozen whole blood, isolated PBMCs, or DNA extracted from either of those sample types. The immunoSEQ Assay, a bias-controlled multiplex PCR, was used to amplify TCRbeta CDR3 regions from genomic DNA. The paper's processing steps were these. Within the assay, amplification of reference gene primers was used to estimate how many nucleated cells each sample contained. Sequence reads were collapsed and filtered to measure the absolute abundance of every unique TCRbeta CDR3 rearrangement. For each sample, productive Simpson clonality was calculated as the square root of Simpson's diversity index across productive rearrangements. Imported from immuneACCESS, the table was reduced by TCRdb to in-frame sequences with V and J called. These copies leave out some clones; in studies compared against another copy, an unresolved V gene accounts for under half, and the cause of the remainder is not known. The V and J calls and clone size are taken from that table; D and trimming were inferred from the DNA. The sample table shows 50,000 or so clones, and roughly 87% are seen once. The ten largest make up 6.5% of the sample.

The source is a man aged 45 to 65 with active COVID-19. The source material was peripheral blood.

CDR3 region: CASSVDASEGQQFF. At the DNA level, the sequence is TGTGCCAGCAGCGTAGACGCTTCGGAGGGGCAGCAGTTCTTC. The chain was built from TRBV9 and TRBJ2-1; a tentative D call is TRBD2 (6 bases match). V sheds 0 bases and J sheds 11 bases, leaving 15 bases between their ends. CDR1 is given as SGDLS and CDR2 as YYNGEE, both from the germline V gene. Taken from cysteine to phenylalanine, the CDR3 has 14 residues. Here the CDR3 DNA is all that survives: 42 bases in frame from base 1.